The 25 T cell receptor beta chains listed next were all sequenced from one sample in a study of CD8 T cells in ankylosing spondylitis (TCRdb year 2017). Library construction relied on 5' RACE. Sequencing relied on an Illumina HiSeq 2500. TCRdb's own reprocessing of the public reads used fastp at Q25 and MiXCR and kept productive beta chains. Every distinct CDR3 protein forms one entry, paired with its most common genes and DNA. The sample table contains hundreds of thousands of distinct CDR3 sequences; only one count was recorded for 20% to 25% of them. Jointly, the top ten make up approximately 14% of the sample. What was sequenced was blood, either unsorted or a sorted T cell fraction (not recorded which). The source is a male donor with ankylosing spondylitis or in good health (not recorded which).

This clonotype has more than one count but fewer than ten. The V call is TRBV7-9, the J call TRBJ2-2; D gene uncertain. The V end lost 2 bases, the J end lost 3 bases, and 13 bases lay between the germline ends. Germline values: CDR1 SEHNR, CDR2 FQNEAQ (reference sequence). There are 16 residues in the CDR3. The CDR3 nucleotides are TGTGCCAGCAGCTTAACTCTGGCAGGCTACACCGGGGAGCTGTTTTTT. It is translated as CASSLTLAGYTGELFF.

This clonotype was seen more than once but under ten times. The chain uses TRBV7-9 and TRBJ2-5; a weak D match, TRBD1 (6 bases). CDR3 length: 17 residues. The germline CDR1 and CDR2 sequences are SEHNR and FQNEAQ (reference sequence). Trimming removed 5 bases from V and 0 bases from J, with 19 bases in between. CDR3 nucleotide sequence: TGTGCCAGCAGCCCTCGAATAGGGACACCAAACCAAGAGACCCAGTACTTC. Translating it yields CASSPRIGTPNQETQYF.

The rearrangement links TRBV12-3 or TRBV12-4 to TRBJ2-1; TRBD1 agrees at 10 bases. The CDR3 extends over 15 amino acids. V gave up 6 bases and J gave up 5 bases; unmatched junction bases: 7. Here the CDR3 reads CASSPTGTGDNEQFF. The CDR3, as DNA: TGTGCCAGCAGCCCGACCGGGACAGGGGACAATGAGCAGTTCTTC.

The DNA of the CDR3 is TGTGCCAGCAGTGTAACTAGCCTGGGCCCCAATGAGCAGTTCTTC. It translates to CASSVTSLGPNEQFF. This chain uses TRBV12-3 or TRBV12-4 with TRBJ2-1; D perhaps matches TRBD2 (6 bases). Trimming stripped 5 bases from V and 6 bases from J, with 17 bases between. The CDR3 totals 15 residues.

The chain uses TRBV4-1 and TRBJ2-3, with a tentative D call TRBD1 (5 bases). Trimming left V 2 bases short and J 2 bases short, with 11 bases between. CDR1 is MGHRA, CDR2 YSYEKL, per germline. The CDR3 is 15 residues long. The DNA of the CDR3 is TGCGCCAGCAGCCAACAAACAGGATTCACAGATACGCAGTATTTT. Its translation: CASSQQTGFTDTQYF.

This clonotype showed up just a few times. This chain uses TRBV20-1 with TRBJ2-1; TRBD1 agrees at 8 bases. V gave up 3 bases and J gave up 4 bases; unmatched junction bases: 8. Germline assignment: CDR1 DFQATT and CDR2 SNEGSKA (reference sequence). This CDR3 spans 15 amino acids. This CDR3 reads CSASWTGSSYNEQFF. The CDR3 DNA is TGCAGTGCTAGCTGGACAGGGAGTTCGTACAATGAGCAGTTCTTC.

In this sample, this clonotype turned up many times. The rearrangement uses TRBV9 and TRBJ2-1, with TRBD2 identical over 11 bases. There are 19 residues in the CDR3. V shed 3 bases, J shed 4 bases, and the junction held 15 bases outside the gene matches. CDR1 is SGDLS and CDR2 is YYNGEE in the germline V gene. The CDR3 coding sequence is TGTGCCAGCAGCGCCTCCTTTAGCGGGGGGGCCGTTGGGTACAATGAGCAGTTCTTC. It translates to CASSASFSGGAVGYNEQFF.

This clonotype was found a few times. The V gene is TRBV5-6, the J gene TRBJ2-7; 9 bases fit TRBD1. This CDR3 is built from 15 residues. The germline V gene encodes CDR1 SGHDT and CDR2 YYEEEE. J lost 4 bases, V lost 3 bases, and 8 bases had no gene match. The CDR3: CASSWNPGQGYEQYF. For the CDR3, the DNA is TGTGCCAGCAGCTGGAACCCGGGACAGGGTTACGAGCAGTACTTC.

This clonotype turned up a few times. The V and J genes are TRBV7-9 and TRBJ2-1; a possible D gene is TRBD2 (6 bases). Germline values: CDR1 SEHNR, CDR2 FQNEAQ (reference sequence). This CDR3 has 15 amino acids. V was cut by 3 bases and J by 6 bases, with 15 bases left in between. This CDR3 reads CASSFPGDGGNEQFF. In DNA, the CDR3 is TGTGCCAGCAGCTTCCCCGGGGACGGGGGCAATGAGCAGTTCTTC.

This clonotype was seen at least ten times. V is TRBV27 and J is TRBJ2-1; D may correspond to TRBD1 or TRBD2 (5 bases each). V dropped 2 bases and J dropped 7 bases, with 9 bases sitting between them. The germline V gene has CDR1 MNHEY and CDR2 SMNVEV (reference sequence). The CDR3 runs 13 residues. CDR3 nucleotides: TGTGCCAGCAGTTTAACCGGGACGAATGAGCAGTTCTTC. Translated: CASSLTGTNEQFF.

V and J are TRBV11-2 and TRBJ2-5; 7 bases are shared with TRBD1. Unmatched junction bases numbered 11, after V lost 9 bases and J lost 4 bases. Germline lookup yields CDR1 SGHAT and CDR2 FQNNGV. The CDR3 runs to 14 residues. The CDR3 loop reads CASTSPGTVETQYF. In nucleotides, the CDR3 is TGTGCCAGTACTAGTCCCGGGACAGTAGAGACCCAGTACTTC.

The chain recombines TRBV20-1 with TRBJ1-1; D uncertain. V was clipped by 3 bases and J by 5 bases, with 13 bases between them. Germline CDR1 DFQATT, CDR2 SNEGSKA (reference sequence). The CDR3 is 13 residues long. The CDR3: CSASLVRITEAFF. CDR3 nucleotide sequence: TGCAGTGCTAGCTTGGTGAGAATAACTGAAGCTTTCTTT.

CDR3 nucleotide sequence: TGTGCCACCCTAAGGGGAGACGTAACCTACGAGCAGTACTTC. The encoded protein is CATLRGDVTYEQYF. The rearrangement links TRBV2 to TRBJ2-7; tentatively, D is TRBD1 or TRBD2 (5 bases each). CDR1 and CDR2 from the germline V gene are SNHLY and FYNNEI. The CDR3 has 14 amino acids. Trimming took 10 bases from V and 2 from J, leaving 18 bases between them.

This clonotype came up a few times. The chain combines TRBV11-2 with TRBJ2-1, with D maybe TRBD1 (5 bases). The CDR3 totals 15 residues. Trimming stripped 4 bases from V and 7 bases from J, with 17 bases between. Germline V gives CDR1 SGHAT, CDR2 FQNNGV. This chain's CDR3 is CASSYIGVPGNEQFF. The CDR3 DNA is TGTGCCAGCAGCTATATAGGGGTCCCAGGGAATGAGCAGTTCTTC.

This chain links TRBV7-2 with TRBJ2-7; no clear D. Germline CDR1 SGHTA, CDR2 FQGNSA. V shed 5 bases and J shed 5 bases, with 10 bases lying between them. The CDR3 has 12 amino acids. The DNA of the CDR3 is TGTGCCAGCAGCCTCATCCCCCACGAGCAGTACTTC. Its translation is CASSLIPHEQYF.

The chain combines TRBV18 with TRBJ2-7; a weak D match, TRBD2 (5 bases). Trimming shortened V by 0 bases and J by 0 bases, and 12 bases separated the two germline ends. The CDR3 is 16 amino acids. Germline CDR1 is KGHSH and CDR2 is LQKENI. The DNA of the CDR3 is TGTGCCAGCTCACCACCCGGAGGAGAGAGCTCCTACGAGCAGTACTTC. Protein product: CASSPPGGESSYEQYF.

The chain has TRBV28 and TRBJ2-3; tentatively, D is TRBD2 (6 bases). Germline V gene sequence: CDR1 MDHEN, CDR2 SYDVKM. With 2 bases removed from V and 5 bases from J, the gap between germline ends came to 11 bases. The CDR3 loop spans 14 amino acids. DNA of the CDR3: TGTGCCAGCAGTTTAATGGGGGGACTAGATACGCAGTATTTT. It specifies CASSLMGGLDTQYF.

The chain couples TRBV7-9 to TRBJ2-3; D possibly matches TRBD1 or TRBD2 (6 bases each). The length of the CDR3 is 15 residues. Germline V lookup: CDR1 SEHNR, CDR2 FQNEAQ (reference sequence). The germline V and J ends were trimmed by 5 bases and 8 bases, with 20 bases remaining between them. In DNA, the CDR3 is TGTGCCAGCAGCCCAGGGGCGGGGACGTCTCTTACGCAGTATTTT. It encodes CASSPGAGTSLTQYF.

The genes are TRBV10-3 and TRBJ2-5; D might be TRBD2 (6 bases). The V end was cut by 0 bases, the J end by 1 base, with 6 bases between. Germline-derived CDR1 and CDR2 are ENHRY and SYGVKD. The CDR3 totals 14 residues. CDR3 bases: TGTGCCATCAGTGAGTCGGGAGGCCAAGAGACCCAGTACTTC. The encoded protein is CAISESGGQETQYF.

The chain uses TRBV29-1 and TRBJ2-1, with D uncertain. CDR3 length: 10 residues. V was trimmed by 3 bases and J by 8 bases, leaving 5 bases between them. Germline lookup yields CDR1 SQVTM and CDR2 ANQGSEA. CDR3 in DNA: TGCAGCGTTGACTGGGATGAGCAGTTCTTC. This sequence encodes CSVDWDEQFF.

The genes are TRBV3-1 and TRBJ2-5; TRBD1 agrees at 8 bases. From germline, CDR1 is LGHDT and CDR2 YNNKEL (reference sequence). After removal of 1 base from V and 5 bases from J, the junction contained 6 bases not matched to a gene. This CDR3 is 15 amino acids long. The DNA of the CDR3 is TGTGCCAGCAGCCAAGCTACAGGGGGAGTGGAGACCCAGTACTTC. Translation: CASSQATGGVETQYF.

CDR3 sequence: CASGGLAGINEQFF. In nucleotides, the CDR3 is TGTGCCAGCGGGGGACTAGCGGGAATTAATGAGCAGTTCTTC. The V call is TRBV7-9, the J call TRBJ2-1; 13 nucleotides align to TRBD2. The CDR3 is made up of 14 amino acids. In germline, CDR1 is SEHNR, CDR2 FQNEAQ (reference sequence). V trimming: 8 bases; J trimming: 7 bases; junction bases outside the gene matches: 5.

This chain connects TRBV24-1 to TRBJ1-5; TRBD1 is a possible D gene (5 bases). CDR3 length: 13 residues. The germline V and J ends were trimmed by 7 bases and 3 bases, with 9 bases remaining between them. Germline CDR1 KGHDR, CDR2 SFDVKD. CDR3 sequence (DNA): TGTGCCACCAGGGGACTAGCCAATCAGCCCCAGCATTTT. Its protein is CATRGLANQPQHF.

This clonotype was seen only a few times. The chain recombines TRBV12-3 or TRBV12-4 with TRBJ2-3; tentatively, D is TRBD2 (5 bases). The CDR3 runs 15 residues. Trimming took off 6 bases at V and 0 bases at J, with 13 bases between the two ends. This chain's CDR3 is CASSSRLSSTDTQYF. CDR3 nucleotide sequence: TGTGCCAGCAGCTCAAGACTAAGTAGCACAGATACGCAGTATTTT.

The rearrangement uses TRBV20-1 and TRBJ1-1; D call uncertain. The CDR3 consists of 12 residues. Germline CDR1 and CDR2: DFQATT and SNEGSKA (reference sequence). V lost 4 bases to trimming and J lost 5 bases, with 11 bases between them. CDR3 in DNA: TGCAGTGCTATAGCCCGGGAAACTGAAGCTTTCTTT. Protein sequence: CSAIARETEAFF.